Reported below is one TCR beta chain. Its antigen remains unidentified. The input lacks base qualities; no much larger clone sits a single base away. Whole blood was collected in K2EDTA tubes by collaborating institutions according to the institutions' own protocols. For TCRbeta analysis, collaborator samples were shipped as frozen whole blood, as isolated PBMCs, or as DNA extracted from either sample type. This sample is drawn from a study of blood T cell repertoires in COVID-19 (dated by TCRdb to the early 2020s). Concerning the study at large: The collaborator samples originated in the United States, Italy and Spain and spanned the acute and convalescent phases of COVID-19. Nearly every sample came with metadata listing a de-identified subject ID, COVID-19 status, age in years and sex. The samples were drawn from two sources: the first 160 participants of the ongoing ImmuneRACE study, and over 950 subjects contributed by 6 global collaborators. The prospective study material was composed of cDNA or gDNA derived from T cells, B-cell-depleted T cells, or PBMCs. Deeply sampled blood TCRbeta repertoires from subjects exposed to, actively infected with, or recovered from COVID-19 were included in the dataset. The repertoires were made available in a free public database intended to serve as a resource for research on the immune response to SARS-CoV-2. Where HLA class I and class II types were available, the types were taken from metadata supplied by the sample provider, not from assay-based typing. What the study reported, not specific to this receptor: The quantity of clinical and demographic metadata differed by source and by participant and was supplied without curation.

CDR3 length: 16 amino acids, cysteine to phenylalanine. Only the CDR3 part of the read is kept: 48 bases, read in frame from the first base. The germline V gene encodes CDR1 ENHRY and CDR2 SYGVKD. The V end gives up 5 bases and the J end 0 bases, leaving 4 bases in the junction not matched to a gene. TCRbeta CDR3 regions were amplified from genomic DNA by means of the immunoSEQ Assay, a bias-controlled multiplex PCR. In the authors' own workflow: Within the assay, amplification of reference gene primers was used to estimate how many nucleated cells each sample contained. To quantify the absolute abundance of each unique TCRbeta CDR3 rearrangement, sequence reads were collapsed and filtered. For each sample, productive Simpson clonality was calculated by taking the square root of Simpson's diversity index across productive rearrangements. In its TCRdb copy, this immuneACCESS table keeps in-frame sequences only and misses some clones. Where compared with another copy, unresolved V genes explain less than half of these, and the others have no known cause. Clone size and V and J calls were adopted from that table, with D and trimming inferred from the DNA. For this sample there are 650,000 to 800,000 clones; 70% to 90% appear just once. Under 0.3% of the sample goes to the ten largest clones.

Material: peripheral blood. The receptor was isolated from a woman aged 18 to 35 with acute or convalescent COVID-19. Recombination connected TRBV10-3 to TRBJ1-2; 12 of the junction bases match TRBD1. The DNA reads as follows: TGTGCCATCAGTTGGGACAGGGGGCGAGCTAACTATGGCTACACCTTC. This gives the protein CAISWDRGRANYGYTF.